The source of this T cell receptor (beta chain) is a study of blood T cell repertoires in COVID-19. Study-wide context: The study drew acute and convalescent COVID-19 samples from the United States, Italy and Spain. PBMCs, B-cell-depleted T cells, or T cells were the source of the cDNA or gDNA that made up the material.

This CDR3 contains 15 residues. In germline, CDR1 is SEHNR, CDR2 FQNEAQ (reference sequence). The V gene end was trimmed by 5 bases and the J gene end by 2 bases; junction bases not matched to a gene: 6. The authors' processing: Amplification with reference gene primers provided the estimates of nucleated cell counts. Only in-frame clones appear in the TCRdb table, and some are missing; sequencing was by immunoSEQ multiplex PCR. The V and J calls and the clone size are those of that table, but D and trimming were determined from the DNA. The data hold 130,000 to 150,000 clones, with roughly 89% observed a single time.

This receptor was identified in a human donor in a cohort sampled during active COVID-19. Sequencing input: peripheral blood. This chain connects TRBV7-9 to TRBJ1-1; 9 positions match TRBD1. The CDR3 sequence: CASSPGTGGNTEAFF. In DNA, the CDR3 is TGTGCCAGCAGCCCAGGAACAGGGGGCAACACTGAAGCTTTCTTT. Full variable domain (missing parts from reference TRBV7-9 and TRBJ1-1): DTGVSQNPRHKITKRGQNVTFRCDPISEHNRLYWYRQTLGQGPEFLTYFQNEAQLEKSRLLSDRFSAERPKGSFSTLEIQRTEQGDSAMYLCASSPGTGGNTEAFFGQGTRLTVV.